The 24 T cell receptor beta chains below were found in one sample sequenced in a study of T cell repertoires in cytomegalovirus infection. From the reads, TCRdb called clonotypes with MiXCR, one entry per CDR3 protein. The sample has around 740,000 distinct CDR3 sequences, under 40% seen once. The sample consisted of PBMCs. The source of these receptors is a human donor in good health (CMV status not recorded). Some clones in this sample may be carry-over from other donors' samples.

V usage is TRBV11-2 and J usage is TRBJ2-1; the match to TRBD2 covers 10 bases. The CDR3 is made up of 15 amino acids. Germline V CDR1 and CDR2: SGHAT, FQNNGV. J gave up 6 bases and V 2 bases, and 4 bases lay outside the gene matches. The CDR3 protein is CASSLLLAGTNEQFF. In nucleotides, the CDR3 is TGTGCCAGCAGCTTATTACTAGCGGGAACCAATGAGCAGTTCTTC.

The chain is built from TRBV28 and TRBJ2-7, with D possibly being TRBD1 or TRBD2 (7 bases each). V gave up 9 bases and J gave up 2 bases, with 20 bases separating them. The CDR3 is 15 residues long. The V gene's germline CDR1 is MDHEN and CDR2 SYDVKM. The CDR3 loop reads CARSPPGGVAYEQYF. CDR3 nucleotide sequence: TGTGCCAGAAGTCCCCCAGGGGGGGTAGCCTACGAGCAGTACTTC.

CDR3 region: CASSQETGGDEQFF. The CDR3 DNA sequence: TGCGCCAGCAGCCAAGAAACAGGGGGGGATGAGCAGTTCTTC. This rearrangement joins TRBV4-1 to TRBJ2-1; the D gene is possibly TRBD1 (8 bases). The CDR3 is 14 residues long. Germline V gene data show CDR1 as MGHRA and CDR2 as YSYEKL. Between the trimmed V and J ends, which lost 0 bases and 8 bases, there was a span of 11 bases.

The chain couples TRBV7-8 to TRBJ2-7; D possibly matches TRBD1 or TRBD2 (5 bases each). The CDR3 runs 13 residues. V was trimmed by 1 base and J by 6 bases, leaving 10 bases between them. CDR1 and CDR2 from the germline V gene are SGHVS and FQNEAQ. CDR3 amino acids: CASSLVQGVEQYF. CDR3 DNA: TGTGCCAGCAGCTTAGTGCAGGGAGTCGAGCAGTACTTC.

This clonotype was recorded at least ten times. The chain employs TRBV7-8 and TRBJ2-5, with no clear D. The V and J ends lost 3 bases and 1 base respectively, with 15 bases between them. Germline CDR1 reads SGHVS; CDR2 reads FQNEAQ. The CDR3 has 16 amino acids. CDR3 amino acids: CASSFLLGQIQETQYF. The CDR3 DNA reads TGTGCCAGCAGCTTCCTTCTCGGGCAGATCCAAGAGACCCAGTACTTC.

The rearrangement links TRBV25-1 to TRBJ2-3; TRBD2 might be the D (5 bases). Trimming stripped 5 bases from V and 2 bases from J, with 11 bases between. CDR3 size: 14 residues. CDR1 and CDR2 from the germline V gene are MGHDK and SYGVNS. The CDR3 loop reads CASSPPGNTDTQYF. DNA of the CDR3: TGTGCCAGCAGTCCTCCGGGGAACACAGATACGCAGTATTTT.

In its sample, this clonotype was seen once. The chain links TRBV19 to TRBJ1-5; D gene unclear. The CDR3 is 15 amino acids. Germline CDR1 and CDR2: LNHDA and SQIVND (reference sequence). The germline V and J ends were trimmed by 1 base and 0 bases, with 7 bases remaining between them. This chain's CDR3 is CASSIAGPSNQPQHF. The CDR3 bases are TGTGCCAGTAGTATAGCCGGGCCTAGCAATCAGCCCCAGCATTTT.

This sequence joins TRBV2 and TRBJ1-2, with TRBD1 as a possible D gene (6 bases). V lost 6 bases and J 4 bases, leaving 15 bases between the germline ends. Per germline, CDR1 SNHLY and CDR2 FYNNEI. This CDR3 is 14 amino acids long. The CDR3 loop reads CASSPGAPGYGYTF. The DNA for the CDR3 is TGTGCCAGCAGCCCAGGGGCCCCTGGCTATGGCTACACCTTC.

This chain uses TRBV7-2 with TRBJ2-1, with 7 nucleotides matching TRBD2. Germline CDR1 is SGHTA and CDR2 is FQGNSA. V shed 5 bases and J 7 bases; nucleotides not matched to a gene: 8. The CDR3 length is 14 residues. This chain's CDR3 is CASSLREASNEQFF. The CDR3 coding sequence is TGTGCCAGCAGCCTACGGGAGGCAAGTAATGAGCAGTTCTTC.

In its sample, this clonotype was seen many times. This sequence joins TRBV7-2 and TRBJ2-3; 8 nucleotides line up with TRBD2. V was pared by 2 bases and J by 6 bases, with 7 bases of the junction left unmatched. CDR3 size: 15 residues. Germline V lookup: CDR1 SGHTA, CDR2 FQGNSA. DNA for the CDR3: TGTGCCAGCAGCTTATCCGGACTAGCTTCCGATACGCAGTATTTT. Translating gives CASSLSGLASDTQYF. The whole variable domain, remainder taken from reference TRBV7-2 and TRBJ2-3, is GAGVSQSPSNKVTEKGKDVELRCDPISGHTALYWYRQSLGQGLEFLIYFQGNSAPDKSGLPSDRFSAERTGGSVSTLTIQRTQQEDSAVYLCASSLSGLASDTQYFGPGTRLTVL.

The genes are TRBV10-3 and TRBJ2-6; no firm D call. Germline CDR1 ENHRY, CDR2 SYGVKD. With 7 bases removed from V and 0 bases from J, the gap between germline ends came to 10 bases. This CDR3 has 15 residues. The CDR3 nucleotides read TGTGCCATCATGGGAACCCACTCTGGGGCCAACGTCCTGACTTTC. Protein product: CAIMGTHSGANVLTF.

CDR3 DNA: TGTGCCAGCAGCTTAGTTTTCGGGCTAGCGGGGAGGGGTTTGGTGCGGACCCAGTACTTC. It translates to CASSLVFGLAGRGLVRTQYF. The V gene is TRBV7-2, the J gene TRBJ2-5; TRBD2 matches 9 bases. J was trimmed by 7 bases and V by 1 base; bases with no gene match: 22. This CDR3 region has 20 residues. In germline, CDR1 is SGHTA, CDR2 FQGNSA. Supplemented by reference TRBV7-2 and TRBJ2-5, the full variable domain reads GAGVSQSPSNKVTEKGKDVELRCDPISGHTALYWYRQSLGQGLEFLIYFQGNSAPDKSGLPSDRFSAERTGGSVSTLTIQRTQQEDSAVYLCASSLVFGLAGRGLVRTQYFGPGTRLLVL.

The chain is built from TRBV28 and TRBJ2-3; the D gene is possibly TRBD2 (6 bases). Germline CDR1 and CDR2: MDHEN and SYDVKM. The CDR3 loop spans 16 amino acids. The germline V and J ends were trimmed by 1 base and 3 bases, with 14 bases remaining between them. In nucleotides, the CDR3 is TGTGCCAGCAGTTTATACGTAGGGGAGGTGACAGATACGCAGTATTTT. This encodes CASSLYVGEVTDTQYF.

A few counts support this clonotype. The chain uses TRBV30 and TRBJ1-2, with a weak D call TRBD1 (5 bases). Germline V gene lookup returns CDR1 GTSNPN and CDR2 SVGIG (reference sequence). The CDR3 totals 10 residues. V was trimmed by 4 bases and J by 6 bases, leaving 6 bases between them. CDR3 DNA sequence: TGTGCCTGGATACAGGATGGCTACACCTTC. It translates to CAWIQDGYTF.

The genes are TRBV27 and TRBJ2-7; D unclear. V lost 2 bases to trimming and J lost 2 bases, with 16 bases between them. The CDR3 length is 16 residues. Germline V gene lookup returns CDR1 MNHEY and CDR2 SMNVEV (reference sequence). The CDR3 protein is CASSLNSLWRPYEQYF. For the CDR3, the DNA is TGTGCCAGCAGTTTAAACAGCCTCTGGCGGCCCTACGAGCAGTACTTC.

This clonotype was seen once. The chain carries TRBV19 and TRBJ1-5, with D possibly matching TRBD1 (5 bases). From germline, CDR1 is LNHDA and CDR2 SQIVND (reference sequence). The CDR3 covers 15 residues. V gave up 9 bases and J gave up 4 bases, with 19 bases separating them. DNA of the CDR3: TGTGCCAGCAGGGTTTCGATGGGAGGGAATCAGCCCCAGCATTTT. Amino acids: CASRVSMGGNQPQHF.

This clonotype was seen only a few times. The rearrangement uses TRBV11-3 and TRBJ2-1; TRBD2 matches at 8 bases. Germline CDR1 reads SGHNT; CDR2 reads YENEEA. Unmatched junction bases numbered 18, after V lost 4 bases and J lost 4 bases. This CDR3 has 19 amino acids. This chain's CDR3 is CASSSGGREAINPYNEQFF. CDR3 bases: TGTGCCAGCAGCTCCGGCGGGCGGGAGGCCATCAATCCTTACAATGAGCAGTTCTTC.

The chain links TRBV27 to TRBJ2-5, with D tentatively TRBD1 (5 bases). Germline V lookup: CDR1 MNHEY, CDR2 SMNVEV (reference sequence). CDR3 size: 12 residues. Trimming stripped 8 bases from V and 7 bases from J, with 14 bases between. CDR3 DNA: TGTGCCAGCGGCCCGGTTCAGGGGACCCAGTACTTC. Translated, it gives CASGPVQGTQYF.

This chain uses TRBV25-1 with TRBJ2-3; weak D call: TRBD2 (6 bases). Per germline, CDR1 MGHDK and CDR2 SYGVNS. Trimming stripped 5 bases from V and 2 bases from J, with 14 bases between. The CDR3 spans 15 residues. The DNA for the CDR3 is TGTGCCAGCAGTCCAGAGGGGAGGCCCACAGATACGCAGTATTTT. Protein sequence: CASSPEGRPTDTQYF. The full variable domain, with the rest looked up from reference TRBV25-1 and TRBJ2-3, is EADIYQTPRYLVIGTGKKITLECSQTMGHDKMYWYQQDPGMELHLIHYSYGVNSTEKGDLSSESTVSRIRTEHFPLTLESARPSHTSQYLCASSPEGRPTDTQYFGPGTRLTVL.

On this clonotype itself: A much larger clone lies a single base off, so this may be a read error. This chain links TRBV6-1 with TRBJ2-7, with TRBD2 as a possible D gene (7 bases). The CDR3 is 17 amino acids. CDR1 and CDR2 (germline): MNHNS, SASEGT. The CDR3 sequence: CASIEGGGHRYNYEQYF. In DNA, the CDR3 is TGTGCCAGCATTGAAGGGGGGGGACACCGATACAACTACGAGCAGTACTTC.

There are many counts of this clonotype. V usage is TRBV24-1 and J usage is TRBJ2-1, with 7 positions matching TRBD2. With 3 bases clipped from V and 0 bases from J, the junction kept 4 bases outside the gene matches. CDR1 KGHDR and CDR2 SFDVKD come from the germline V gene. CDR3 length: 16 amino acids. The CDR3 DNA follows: TGTGCCACCAGTGATAAGCGGGACCCCTCCTACAATGAGCAGTTCTTC. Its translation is CATSDKRDPSYNEQFF.

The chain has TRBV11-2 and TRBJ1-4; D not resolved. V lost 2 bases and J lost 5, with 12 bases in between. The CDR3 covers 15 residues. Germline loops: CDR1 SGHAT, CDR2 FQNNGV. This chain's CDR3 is CASSLRPALNEKLFF. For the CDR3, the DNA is TGTGCCAGCAGCTTACGTCCAGCCCTCAATGAAAAACTGTTTTTT.

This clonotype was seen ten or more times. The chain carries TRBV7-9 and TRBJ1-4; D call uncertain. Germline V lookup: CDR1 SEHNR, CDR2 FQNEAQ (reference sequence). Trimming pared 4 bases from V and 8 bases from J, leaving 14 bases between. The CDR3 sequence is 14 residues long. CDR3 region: CASSSVGLGEKLFF. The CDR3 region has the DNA TGTGCCAGCAGCTCGGTAGGGCTCGGGGAAAAACTGTTTTTT.

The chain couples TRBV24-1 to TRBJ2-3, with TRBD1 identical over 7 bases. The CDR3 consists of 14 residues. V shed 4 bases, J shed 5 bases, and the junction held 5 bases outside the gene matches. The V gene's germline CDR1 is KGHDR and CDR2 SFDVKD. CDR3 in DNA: TGTGCCACCAGTGACCGAGGGGGCCGAGATACGCAGTATTTT. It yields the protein CATSDRGGRDTQYF.